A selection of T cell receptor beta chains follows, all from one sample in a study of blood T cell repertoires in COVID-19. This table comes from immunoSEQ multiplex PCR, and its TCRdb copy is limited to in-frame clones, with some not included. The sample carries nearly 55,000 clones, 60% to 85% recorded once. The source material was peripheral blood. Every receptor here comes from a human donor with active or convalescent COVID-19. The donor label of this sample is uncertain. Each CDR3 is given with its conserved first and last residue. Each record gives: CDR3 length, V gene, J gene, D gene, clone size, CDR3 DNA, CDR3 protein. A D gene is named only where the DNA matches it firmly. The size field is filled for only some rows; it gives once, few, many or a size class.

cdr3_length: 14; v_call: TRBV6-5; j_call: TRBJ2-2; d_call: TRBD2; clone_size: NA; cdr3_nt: TGTGCCGGCCGGGAGGGGAGCCACACCGGGGAGCTGTTTTTT; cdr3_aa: CAGREGSHTGELFF
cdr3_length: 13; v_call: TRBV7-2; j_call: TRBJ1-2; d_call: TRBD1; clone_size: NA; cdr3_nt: TGTGCCAGCAGCAGGACAGGGAGGGATGGCTACACCTTC; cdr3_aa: CASSRTGRDGYTF
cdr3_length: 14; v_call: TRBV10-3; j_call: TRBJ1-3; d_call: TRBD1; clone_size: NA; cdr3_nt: TGTGCCATCTCCACAGGGGACTCTGGAAACACCATATATTTT; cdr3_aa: CAISTGDSGNTIYF
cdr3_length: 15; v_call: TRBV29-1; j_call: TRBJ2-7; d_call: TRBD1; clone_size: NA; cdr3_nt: TGCAGCGTTGACTTGGGAGGACAGGGAGCTTACGAGCAGTACTTC; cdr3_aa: CSVDLGGQGAYEQYF
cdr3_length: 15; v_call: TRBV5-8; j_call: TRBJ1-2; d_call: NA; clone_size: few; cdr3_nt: TGTGCCAGCAGCTTGGGGACTAGTATCGCCTATGGCTACACCTTC; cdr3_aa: CASSLGTSIAYGYTF
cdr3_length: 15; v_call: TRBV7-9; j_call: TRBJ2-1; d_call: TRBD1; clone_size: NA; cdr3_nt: TGTGCCAGTCACCTCCAAGGACAGGGGGCCAGTGAGCAGTTCTTC; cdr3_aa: CASHLQGQGASEQFF
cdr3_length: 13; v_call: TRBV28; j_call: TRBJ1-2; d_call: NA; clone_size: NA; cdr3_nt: TGTGCCAGCAGTTTCTCCCAGGTCTATGGCTACACCTTC; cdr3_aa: CASSFSQVYGYTF
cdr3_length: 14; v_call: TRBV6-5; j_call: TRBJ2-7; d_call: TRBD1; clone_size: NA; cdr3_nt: TGTGCCAGCAGTCGACAGGGGGCTGGGAACGAGCAGTACTTC; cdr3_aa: CASSRQGAGNEQYF
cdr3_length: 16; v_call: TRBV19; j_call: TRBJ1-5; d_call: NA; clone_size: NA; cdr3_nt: TGTGCCAGTACCACGAGGTGGCGGGATAGCAATCAGCCCCAGCATTTT; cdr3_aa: CASTTRWRDSNQPQHF
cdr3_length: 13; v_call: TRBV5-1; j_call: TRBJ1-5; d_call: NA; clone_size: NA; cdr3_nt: TGCGCCAGCAGCTTGTCCCCAGGGGAGCCCCAGCATTTT; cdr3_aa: CASSLSPGEPQHF
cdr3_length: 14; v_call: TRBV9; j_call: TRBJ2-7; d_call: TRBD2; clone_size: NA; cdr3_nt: TGTGCCAGCAGCCCCGGGGGGGGCTCCTACGAGCAGTACTTC; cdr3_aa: CASSPGGGSYEQYF
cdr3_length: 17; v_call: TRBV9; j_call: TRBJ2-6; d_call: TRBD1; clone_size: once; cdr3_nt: TGTGCCAGCAGCTCCCGGACAGGAAACTCTGGGGCCAACGTCCTGACTTTC; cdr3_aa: CASSSRTGNSGANVLTF
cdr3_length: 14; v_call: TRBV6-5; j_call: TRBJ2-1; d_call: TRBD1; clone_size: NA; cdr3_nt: TGTGCCACTCGCGGGCAGGGGGCGATTGATGAGCAGTTCTTC; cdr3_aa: CATRGQGAIDEQFF
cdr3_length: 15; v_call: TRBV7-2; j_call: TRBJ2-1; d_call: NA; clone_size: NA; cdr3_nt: TGTGCCAGCAGAACAACAGGCGGGGAGTACAATGAGCAGTTCTTC; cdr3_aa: CASRTTGGEYNEQFF
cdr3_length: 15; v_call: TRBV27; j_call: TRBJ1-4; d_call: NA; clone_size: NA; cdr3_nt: TGTGCCAGCAGTTACAGGGTTGGGGGGGGTGAAAAACTGTTTTTT; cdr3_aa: CASSYRVGGGEKLFF
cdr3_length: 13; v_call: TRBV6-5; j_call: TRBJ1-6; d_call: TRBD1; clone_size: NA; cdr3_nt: TGTGCCAGTCGGACAGGGACTAATTCACCCCTCCACTTT; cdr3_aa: CASRTGTNSPLHF
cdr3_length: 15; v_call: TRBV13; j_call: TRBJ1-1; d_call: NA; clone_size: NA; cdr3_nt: TGTGCCAGCAGCTTAGGGACGAGGGGGGGCACTGAAGCTTTCTTT; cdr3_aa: CASSLGTRGGTEAFF
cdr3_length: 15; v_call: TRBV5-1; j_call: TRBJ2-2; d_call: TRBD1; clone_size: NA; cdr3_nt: TGCGCCAGCAGCTTTAGGGACAGGGACACCGGGGAGCTGTTTTTT; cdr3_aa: CASSFRDRDTGELFF
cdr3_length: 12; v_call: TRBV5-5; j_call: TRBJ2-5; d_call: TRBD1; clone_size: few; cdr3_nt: TGTGCCAGCAGAGGGACAGAAGAGACCCAGTACTTC; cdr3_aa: CASRGTEETQYF
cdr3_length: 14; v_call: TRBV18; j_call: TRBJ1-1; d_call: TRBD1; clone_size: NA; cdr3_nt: TGTGCCAGCTCATCGGGACAGCAGAACACTGAAGCTTTCTTT; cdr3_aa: CASSSGQQNTEAFF
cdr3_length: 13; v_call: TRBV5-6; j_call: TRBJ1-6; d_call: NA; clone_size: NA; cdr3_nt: TGTGCCAGCAGCTTGGACGCGCGGTCACCCCTCCACTTT; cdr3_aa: CASSLDARSPLHF
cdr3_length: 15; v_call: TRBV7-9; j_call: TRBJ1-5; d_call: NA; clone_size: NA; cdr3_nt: TGTGCCAGCAGCCCGGCGGGTAACAGCAATCAGCCCCAGCATTTT; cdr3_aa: CASSPAGNSNQPQHF
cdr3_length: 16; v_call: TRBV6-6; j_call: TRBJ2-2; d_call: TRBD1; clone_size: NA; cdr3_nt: TGTGCCAGCAGTCAGAGACAGGGTCTACGAACCGGGGAGCTGTTTTTT; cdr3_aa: CASSQRQGLRTGELFF
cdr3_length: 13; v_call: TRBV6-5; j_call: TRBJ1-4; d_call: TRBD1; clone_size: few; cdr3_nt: TGTGCCAGCAGACCAGGGGGCCGCGAAAAACTGTTTTTT; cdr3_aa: CASRPGGREKLFF
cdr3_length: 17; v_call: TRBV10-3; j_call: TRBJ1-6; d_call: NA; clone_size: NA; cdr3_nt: TGTGCCATCAGTGAGTCGCGGGCGGGTGGAAATTCTTCACCCCTCCACTTT; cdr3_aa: CAISESRAGGNSSPLHF
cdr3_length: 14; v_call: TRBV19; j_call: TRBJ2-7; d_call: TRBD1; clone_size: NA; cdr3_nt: TGTGCCAGTAGTATCGGGACAGGGGGCAACGAGCAGTACTTC; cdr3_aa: CASSIGTGGNEQYF
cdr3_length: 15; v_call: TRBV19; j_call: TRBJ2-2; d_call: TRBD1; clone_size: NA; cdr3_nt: TGTGCCAGTAGTAGGGACAGGGCATGGACCGGGGAGCTGTTTTTT; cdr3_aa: CASSRDRAWTGELFF
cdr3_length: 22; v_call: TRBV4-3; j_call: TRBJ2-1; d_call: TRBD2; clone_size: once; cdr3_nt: TGCGCCAGCAGCCAGGAAATTCTAGCGGGAGGCCCGAGGATGAGCTCCTACAATGAGCAGTTCTTC; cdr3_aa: CASSQEILAGGPRMSSYNEQFF
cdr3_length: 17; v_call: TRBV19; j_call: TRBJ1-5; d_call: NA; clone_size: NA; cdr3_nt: TGTGCCAGTAGTATCCCGCAGGGGAAGGTGTGGAATCAGCCCCAGCATTTT; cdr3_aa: CASSIPQGKVWNQPQHF
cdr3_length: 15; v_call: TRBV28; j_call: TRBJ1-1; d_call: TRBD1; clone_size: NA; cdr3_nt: TGTGCCAGCACCACAGCCGCAGGGGGCGGCACTGAAGCTTTCTTT; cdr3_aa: CASTTAAGGGTEAFF
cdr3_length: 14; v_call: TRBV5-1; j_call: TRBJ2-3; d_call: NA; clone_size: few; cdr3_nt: TGCGCCAGCAGCCCTAGCGCTAGCACAGATACGCAGTATTTT; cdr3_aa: CASSPSASTDTQYF
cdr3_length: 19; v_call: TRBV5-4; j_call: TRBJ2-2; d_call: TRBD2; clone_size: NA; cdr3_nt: TGTGCCAGCAGCTCCGGGACTAGCGGGAGGGCCGTGAACACCGGGGAGCTGTTTTTT; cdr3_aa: CASSSGTSGRAVNTGELFF
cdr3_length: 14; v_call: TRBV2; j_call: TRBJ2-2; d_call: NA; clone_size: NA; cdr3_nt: TGTGCCAGCAGGGCACCAACCAGCACCGGGGAGCTGTTTTTT; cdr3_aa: CASRAPTSTGELFF
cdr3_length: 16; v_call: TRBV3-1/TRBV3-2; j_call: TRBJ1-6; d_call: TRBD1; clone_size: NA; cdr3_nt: TGTGCCAGCAGCGCCACCGGACAGGGGGCTAGTTCACCCCTCCACTTT; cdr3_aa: CASSATGQGASSPLHF
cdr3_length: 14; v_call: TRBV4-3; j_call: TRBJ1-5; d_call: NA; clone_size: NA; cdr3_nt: TGCGCCAGCAGCCAAGACAGGGCTCGGCAGCCCCAGCATTTT; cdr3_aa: CASSQDRARQPQHF
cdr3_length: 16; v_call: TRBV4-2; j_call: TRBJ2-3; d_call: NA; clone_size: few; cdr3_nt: TGTGCCAGCAGCCAAGATCCAGGCGTCATAACAGATACGCAGTATTTT; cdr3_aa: CASSQDPGVITDTQYF
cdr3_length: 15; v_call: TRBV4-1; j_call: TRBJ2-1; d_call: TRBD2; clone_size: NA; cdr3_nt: TGCGCCAGCAGCGTAGGACTAGCGGGAGTAAATGAGCAGTTCTTC; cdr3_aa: CASSVGLAGVNEQFF
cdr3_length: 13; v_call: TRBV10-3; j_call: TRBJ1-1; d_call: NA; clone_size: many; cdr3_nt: TGTGCCATCACCGGGACTGAGAACACTGAAGCTTTCTTT; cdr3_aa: CAITGTENTEAFF
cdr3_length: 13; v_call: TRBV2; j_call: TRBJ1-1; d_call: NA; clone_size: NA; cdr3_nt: TGTGCCAGCAGCCGGGTCATGAACACTGAAGCTTTCTTT; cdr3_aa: CASSRVMNTEAFF
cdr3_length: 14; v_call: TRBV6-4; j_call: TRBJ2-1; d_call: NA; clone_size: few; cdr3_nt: TGTGCCAGCAGTGACTCCGGGGGGCACAATGAGCAGTTCTTC; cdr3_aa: CASSDSGGHNEQFF
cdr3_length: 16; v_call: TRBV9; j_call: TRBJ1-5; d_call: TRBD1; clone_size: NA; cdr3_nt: TGTGCCAGCAGTGCCGGGACAGGGAGAAGCAATCAGCCCCAGCATTTT; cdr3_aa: CASSAGTGRSNQPQHF
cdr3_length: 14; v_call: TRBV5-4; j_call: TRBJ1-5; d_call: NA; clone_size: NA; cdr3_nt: TGTGCCAGCAGCTCCGATGCGGTCGGTCAGCCCCAGCATTTT; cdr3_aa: CASSSDAVGQPQHF
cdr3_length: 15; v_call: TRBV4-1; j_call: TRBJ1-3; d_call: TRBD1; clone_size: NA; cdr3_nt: TGCGCCAGCAGCCTCGGACAGGATTCTGGAAACACCATATATTTT; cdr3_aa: CASSLGQDSGNTIYF
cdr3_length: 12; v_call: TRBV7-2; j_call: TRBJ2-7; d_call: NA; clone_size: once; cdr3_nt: TGTGCCAGCAGCCAGCGAATCTACGAGCAGTACTTC; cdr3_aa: CASSQRIYEQYF
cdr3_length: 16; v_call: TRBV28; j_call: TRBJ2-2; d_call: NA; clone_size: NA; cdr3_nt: TGTGCCAGCTTTCGGGGAGCGGCTACGAACACCGGGGAGCTGTTTTTT; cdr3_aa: CASFRGAATNTGELFF
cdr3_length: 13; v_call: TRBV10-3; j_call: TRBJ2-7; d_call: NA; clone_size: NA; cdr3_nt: TGTGCCATCAGTGTTGGGACATTCTACGAGCAGTACTTC; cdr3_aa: CAISVGTFYEQYF
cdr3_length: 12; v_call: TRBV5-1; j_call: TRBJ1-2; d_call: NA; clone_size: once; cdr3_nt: TGCGCCAGCAGCCACAATACCGATGGCTACACCTTC; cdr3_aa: CASSHNTDGYTF
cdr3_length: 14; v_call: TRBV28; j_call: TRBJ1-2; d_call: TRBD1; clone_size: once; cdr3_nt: TGTGCCAGCAGTTCAATGGGACAGGGGGCTGGCTACACCTTC; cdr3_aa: CASSSMGQGAGYTF
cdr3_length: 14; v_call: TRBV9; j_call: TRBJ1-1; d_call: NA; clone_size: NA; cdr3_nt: TGTGCCAGCAGCGTAGGCGGAGTAAGCACTGAAGCTTTCTTT; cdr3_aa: CASSVGGVSTEAFF
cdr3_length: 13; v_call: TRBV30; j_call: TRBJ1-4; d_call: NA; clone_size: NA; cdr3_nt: TGTGCCTGGAGTGTACAGGCTAGTGAAAAACTGTTTTTT; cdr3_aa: CAWSVQASEKLFF
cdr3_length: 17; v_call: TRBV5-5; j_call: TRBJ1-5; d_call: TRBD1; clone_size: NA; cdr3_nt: TGTGCCAGCAGCTTGCATCCGGGACAGGGCAGCAATCAGCCCCAGCATTTT; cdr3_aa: CASSLHPGQGSNQPQHF
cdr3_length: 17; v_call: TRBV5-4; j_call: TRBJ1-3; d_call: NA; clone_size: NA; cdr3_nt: TGTGCCAGCAGCTTGAGTTTGGGCGTCGTAGGAGGAAACACCATATATTTT; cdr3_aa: CASSLSLGVVGGNTIYF
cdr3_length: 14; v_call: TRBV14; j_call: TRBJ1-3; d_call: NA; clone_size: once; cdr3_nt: TGTGCCAGCAGCCCGTCTTTCTCTGGAAACACCATATATTTT; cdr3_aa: CASSPSFSGNTIYF
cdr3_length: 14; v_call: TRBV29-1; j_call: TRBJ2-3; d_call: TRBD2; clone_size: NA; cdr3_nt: TGCAGCGTTGTCGCGGGAGGGCCGGTAGATACGCAGTATTTT; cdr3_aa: CSVVAGGPVDTQYF
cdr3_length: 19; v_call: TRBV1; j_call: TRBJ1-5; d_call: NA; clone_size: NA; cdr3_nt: TGCACCAGCAGCCAAGGGGGCGGGAGGGCCCGAAGGGGCAATCAGCCCCAGCATTTT; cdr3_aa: CTSSQGGGRARRGNQPQHF
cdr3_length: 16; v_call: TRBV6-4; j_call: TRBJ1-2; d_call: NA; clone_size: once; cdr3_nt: TGTGCCAGCAGCCCGGAAGTGCGGGGTTCGGGCTATGGCTACACCTTC; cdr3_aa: CASSPEVRGSGYGYTF
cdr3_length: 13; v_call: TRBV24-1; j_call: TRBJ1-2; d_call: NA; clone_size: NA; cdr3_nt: TGTGCCACCCGGCAAGACGAGGGCTACGGCTACACCTTC; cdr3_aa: CATRQDEGYGYTF
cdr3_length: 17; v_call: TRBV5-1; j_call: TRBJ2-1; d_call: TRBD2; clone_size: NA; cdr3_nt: TGCGCCAGCACTGGTGGGATTGGGACTAGCGGGAGAAATGAGCAGTTCTTC; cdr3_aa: CASTGGIGTSGRNEQFF
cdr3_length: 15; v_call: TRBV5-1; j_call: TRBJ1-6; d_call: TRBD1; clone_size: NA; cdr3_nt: TGCGCCAGCAGCACTGGACAGGGAAACAGCTCACCCCTCCACTTT; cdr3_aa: CASSTGQGNSSPLHF
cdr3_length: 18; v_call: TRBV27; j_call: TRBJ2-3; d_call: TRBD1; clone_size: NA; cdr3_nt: TGTGCCAGCAGTTTATTCCCAGGGGGCGCAGGAAAGACAGATACGCAGTATTTT; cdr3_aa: CASSLFPGGAGKTDTQYF